The 31 T cell receptor beta chains below were found in one sample sequenced in a study of OX40 agonist ivuxolimab in advanced cancers. Using immunoSEQ multiplex PCR, the repertoire was profiled, and TCRdb retains in-frame clones only, with some absent. The data show roughly 72,000 clones, approximately 81% seen once. The sample in question was CD4+ or CD8+ T cells sorted from blood, obtained in a trial of the OX40 agonist ivuxolimab. These receptors all stem from an adult with an advanced solid tumor such as melanoma, head and neck, liver or kidney cancer.

The V gene is TRBV10-3, the J gene TRBJ2-1; 14 bases are shared with TRBD2. Germline-derived CDR1 and CDR2 are ENHRY and SYGVKD. Germline trimming cut 6 bases from V and 6 bases from J; bases unmatched to any gene: 10. This CDR3 spans 17 amino acids. CDR3 region: CAISKGTGTSGSNEQFF. Here the CDR3 DNA reads TGTGCCATCAGCAAAGGCACCGGGACTAGCGGGAGCAATGAGCAGTTCTTC.

J is TRBJ2-7 and V is TRBV5-1; D is ambiguous. Germline V gives CDR1 SGHRS, CDR2 YFSETQ. Trimming cost V 4 bases and J 3 bases, with 11 bases left between them. This CDR3 has 13 amino acids. The CDR3 coding sequence is TGCGCCAGCAGCCCGAATGGGAACTACGAGCAGTACTTC. Translation gives CASSPNGNYEQYF.

The CDR3: CASSVGGYEQYF. The CDR3, as DNA: TGTGCCAGCAGCGTAGGCGGCTACGAGCAGTACTTC. The chain carries TRBV9 and TRBJ2-7, with D hard to call. The CDR3 consists of 12 residues. Germline CDR1 and CDR2: SGDLS and YYNGEE. V was shortened by 0 bases and J by 3 bases, with 4 bases between the two germline ends.

This rearrangement joins TRBV4-3 to TRBJ1-5; the D is unclear. The V end was cut by 0 bases, the J end by 4 bases, with 10 bases between. This CDR3 has 15 amino acids. The germline CDR1 and CDR2 sequences are LGHNA and YSLEER. The CDR3: CASSQDFGLNQPQHF. In nucleotides, the CDR3 is TGCGCCAGCAGCCAAGATTTTGGTCTTAATCAGCCCCAGCATTTT.

This clone was observed a few times. V gene TRBV7-9 combines with J gene TRBJ1-2; no clear D. CDR3 length: 14 amino acids. V lost 5 bases and J 4 bases, leaving 14 bases between the germline ends. Germline V gives CDR1 SEHNR, CDR2 FQNEAQ (reference sequence). CDR3 region: CASSPAGDPYGYTF. The DNA of the CDR3 is TGTGCCAGCAGCCCCGCAGGAGACCCCTATGGCTACACCTTC.

The V call is TRBV18, the J call TRBJ2-1, with TRBD2 as a possible D gene (5 bases). The germline gives CDR1 KGHSH, CDR2 LQKENI. The CDR3 is made up of 16 amino acids. Trimming removed 1 base from V and 0 bases from J, with 10 bases in between. This CDR3 is CASSPQADSSYNEQFF. The DNA of the CDR3 is TGTGCCAGCTCACCACAAGCGGATAGCTCCTACAATGAGCAGTTCTTC. Filled out from reference TRBV18 and TRBJ2-1, the complete variable domain reads NAGVMQNPRHLVRRRGQEARLRCSPMKGHSHVYWYRQLPEEGLKFMVYLQKENIIDESGMPKERFSAEFPKEGPSILRIQQVVRGDSAAYFCASSPQADSSYNEQFFGPGTRLTVL.

The chain joins TRBV7-3 to TRBJ1-2; TRBD1 might be the D (5 bases). Trimming left V 5 bases short and J 5 bases short, with 12 bases between. Germline V gene data show CDR1 as SGHTA and CDR2 as FQGTGA. This CDR3 has 13 residues. The CDR3 protein is CASSPMQGYGYTF. The CDR3, as DNA: TGTGCCAGCAGCCCGATGCAGGGATATGGCTACACCTTC.

V is TRBV27 and J is TRBJ1-1; D is uncertain. Germline V gene data show CDR1 as MNHEY and CDR2 as SMNVEV (reference sequence). Deletions cut 0 bases from V and 4 bases from J, with 6 bases between. CDR3 length equals 13 residues. Written as DNA, the CDR3 is TGTGCCAGCAGTTTATCCATCTCCACTGAAGCTTTCTTT. The encoded protein is CASSLSISTEAFF.

This clone was observed many times. Relative to the germline gene, one junction end is altered; a read error may explain this. The V call is TRBV7-7, the J call TRBJ2-1; 10 bases are a match to TRBD2. Germline V gives CDR1 SSHAT, CDR2 FNYEAQ (reference sequence). This CDR3 comprises 15 residues. The CDR3 DNA follows: TGTGCTAGCAGCCAAGGACTAGCGGCTTTGGATGAGCAGTTCTTC. This encodes CASSQGLAALDEQFF.

This chain uses TRBV7-2 with TRBJ2-1; TRBD2 aligns across 9 bases. Trimming at V came to 5 bases and at J to 2 bases, leaving 4 bases not matched to a gene. Germline V gene sequence: CDR1 SGHTA, CDR2 FQGNSA. CDR3 size: 15 residues. CDR3 protein: CASSRTSGPYNEQFF. The CDR3 nucleotides read TGTGCCAGCAGCCGTACTAGCGGGCCCTACAATGAGCAGTTCTTC.

The J gene is TRBJ2-2, the V gene TRBV19; D is perhaps TRBD2 (6 bases). Germline V gene data show CDR1 as LNHDA and CDR2 as SQIVND (reference sequence). V lost 8 bases to trimming and J lost 1 base, with 14 bases between them. The CDR3 has 15 amino acids. The CDR3 is CASGESGLNTGELFF. In DNA form, the CDR3 reads TGTGCCAGTGGGGAAAGCGGGTTGAACACCGGGGAGCTGTTTTTT.

This chain connects TRBV11-2 to TRBJ1-3; no clear D gene. The V end lost 5 bases, the J end lost 4 bases, and 21 bases lay between the germline ends. There are 17 residues in the CDR3. Germline CDR1 SGHAT, CDR2 FQNNGV. This CDR3 is CASSPDYDGLIGNTIYF. Here the CDR3 DNA reads TGTGCCAGCAGCCCTGACTATGACGGACTAATCGGAAACACCATATATTTT. Complete variable domain (other parts from reference TRBV11-2 and TRBJ1-3): EAGVAQSPRYKIIEKRQSVAFWCNPISGHATLYWYQQILGQGPKLLIQFQNNGVVDDSQLPKDRFSAERLKGVDSTLKIQPAKLEDSAVYLCASSPDYDGLIGNTIYFGEGSWLTVV.

The V call is TRBV19, the J call TRBJ1-5; possibly TRBD1 for D (5 bases). CDR1 is LNHDA, CDR2 SQIVND, per germline (reference sequence). This CDR3 has 15 residues. Trimming cost V 5 bases and J 5 bases, with 16 bases left between them. CDR3 protein: CASSPGNRRDQPQHF. The CDR3 DNA reads TGTGCCAGTAGTCCTGGGAACAGGCGTGATCAGCCCCAGCATTTT.

V usage is TRBV13 and J usage is TRBJ2-1; D possibly corresponds to TRBD2 (5 bases). The CDR3 loop spans 16 amino acids. Trimming took 3 bases from V and 0 from J, leaving 12 bases between them. CDR1 is PRHDT, CDR2 FYEKMQ, per germline (reference sequence). The CDR3 DNA sequence: TGTGCCAGCAGCTTCGAACTAGAGGGCTCCTACAATGAGCAGTTCTTC. This gives the protein CASSFELEGSYNEQFF. Full variable domain (rest looked up from reference TRBV13 and TRBJ2-1): AAGVIQSPRHLIKEKRETATLKCYPIPRHDTVYWYQQGPGQDPQFLISFYEKMQSDKGSIPDRFSAQQFSDYHSELNMSSLELGDSALYFCASSFELEGSYNEQFFGPGTRLTVL.

About this clone itself: An end of the junction differs from the germline gene, which may be a read error. The CDR3 sequence is CASSAGTGVSQGTQYF. Written as DNA, the CDR3 is TGTGCCAGCAGTGCCGGGACAGGGGTCTCCCAAGGGACCCAGTACTTC. This rearrangement joins TRBV6-1 to TRBJ2-5; 10 bases map to TRBD1. The germline V gene has CDR1 MNHNS and CDR2 SASEGT. The CDR3 sequence is 16 residues long.

This clone was counted between two and nine times. The chain recombines TRBV6-6 with TRBJ2-1; 12 nucleotides line up with TRBD2. This CDR3 contains 16 residues. Germline V gene sequence: CDR1 MNHNY, CDR2 SVGAGI (reference sequence). The J segment lost 6 bases and the V segment lost 6 bases, leaving 9 bases of the junction unmatched. In DNA form, the CDR3 reads TGTGCCAGCAGGTCGACTAGGGGACTAGCGGGCAATGAGCAGTTCTTC. Translating gives CASRSTRGLAGNEQFF.

This clone turned up a few times. The chain recombines TRBV6-5 with TRBJ1-2; D is perhaps TRBD1 (6 bases). This CDR3 contains 14 residues. V lost 6 bases and J lost 6, with 17 bases in between. Germline V CDR1 and CDR2: MNHEY, SVGAGI. CDR3 coding DNA: TGTGCCAGCAGCCCGAGCGGGGGCCTAAATGGCTACACCTTC. It encodes CASSPSGGLNGYTF.

V is TRBV4-1 and J is TRBJ2-2; 8 bases fit TRBD2. Germline V gene sequence: CDR1 MGHRA, CDR2 YSYEKL. The CDR3 extends over 18 amino acids. The V gene end was trimmed by 1 base and the J gene end by 4 bases; junction bases not matched to a gene: 11. The CDR3 loop is CASSQALGAGEFTGELFF. Written as DNA, the CDR3 is TGCGCCAGCAGCCAAGCCCTAGGAGCGGGAGAGTTCACCGGGGAGCTGTTTTTT.

This chain joins TRBV9 and TRBJ1-3, with D unresolved. There are 14 residues in the CDR3. Germline CDR1 and CDR2: SGDLS and YYNGEE. The V gene lost 4 bases and the J gene lost 4 bases, with 12 bases spanning the gap. The CDR3: CASSPQFLGNTIYF. The CDR3 DNA reads as TGTGCCAGCAGCCCTCAGTTTCTCGGAAACACCATATATTTT.

The table lists this clone with a count of one. V gene TRBV7-3 combines with J gene TRBJ1-2; 10 bases agree with TRBD1. Germline CDR1 is SGHTA and CDR2 is FQGTGA. The CDR3 loop spans 15 amino acids. V lost 5 bases, J lost 5 bases, and 8 bases stayed unmatched. The DNA of the CDR3 is TGTGCCAGCAGCCCTGGAGGGACAGGGGTGTATGGCTACACCTTC. Its protein is CASSPGGTGVYGYTF.

The CDR3 DNA is TGTGCCAGTAGTTCCTCGCCATACCAAGAGACCCAGTACTTC. It codes for CASSSSPYQETQYF. The chain couples TRBV19 to TRBJ2-5; D not resolved. Germline-derived CDR1 and CDR2 are LNHDA and SQIVND (reference sequence). This CDR3 has 14 residues. V lost 5 bases, J lost 0 bases, and 10 bases lay in between.

This clone has a single count. V is TRBV5-1 and J is TRBJ2-3, with 9 bases fitting TRBD2. Per germline, CDR1 SGHRS and CDR2 YFSETQ. V was clipped by 1 base and J by 4 bases; unmatched bases: 7. CDR3 length: 16 amino acids. CDR3 coding DNA: TGCGCCAGCAGCTTGATAGCTAGCGGGATCGCAGATACGCAGTATTTT. Its protein product is CASSLIASGIADTQYF.

J is TRBJ2-1 and V is TRBV5-5; 11 nucleotides line up with TRBD1. V lost 0 bases to trimming and J lost 14 bases; unmatched junction nucleotides: 13. The CDR3 is made up of 16 amino acids. From germline, CDR1 is SGHKS and CDR2 YYEKEE (reference sequence). The CDR3 DNA reads TGTGCCAGCAGCTTGGGGTTAGGACAGGGGGCTTTTCTAGAGTTCTTC. Translated: CASSLGLGQGAFLEFF. Looking up the rest from reference TRBV5-5 and TRBJ2-1 gives the full variable domain: DAGVTQSPTHLIKTRGQQVTLRCSPISGHKSVSWYQQVLGQGPQFIFQYYEKEERGRGNFPDRFSARQFPNYSSELNVNALLLGDSALYLCASSLGLGQGAFLEFFGPGTRLTVL.

This chain connects TRBV7-9 to TRBJ2-7; 8 positions agree with TRBD1. Trimming at V came to 6 bases and at J to 5 bases, leaving 9 bases not matched to a gene. The germline V gene has CDR1 SEHNR and CDR2 FQNEAQ (reference sequence). CDR3 length equals 14 residues. Here the CDR3 DNA reads TGTGCCAGCAGTCCCGGACAGGGCTGGCACGAGCAGTACTTC. Protein sequence: CASSPGQGWHEQYF. The whole variable domain, remainder taken from reference TRBV7-9 and TRBJ2-7, is DTGVSQNPRHKITKRGQNVTFRCDPISEHNRLYWYRQTLGQGPEFLTYFQNEAQLEKSRLLSDRFSAERPKGSFSTLEIQRTEQGDSAMYLCASSPGQGWHEQYFGPGTRLTVT.

The genes are TRBV4-1 and TRBJ2-7, with 11 bases aligning to TRBD2. Trimming cost V 1 base and J 10 bases; bases outside gene matches: 12. The CDR3 extends over 16 amino acids. Per the germline V gene, CDR1 is MGHRA and CDR2 is YSYEKL. For the CDR3, the DNA is TGCGCCAGCAGCCAAGTGGGGACTAGCGGATTTACGAATCAGTACTTC. Protein product: CASSQVGTSGFTNQYF.

The chain couples TRBV2 to TRBJ2-5; D is undetermined. The length of the CDR3 is 11 residues. V lost 8 bases and J 0 bases, leaving 4 bases between the germline ends. Germline V gene sequence: CDR1 SNHLY, CDR2 FYNNEI. The CDR3 here is CASAYQETQYF. The CDR3 DNA is TGTGCCAGCGCGTACCAAGAGACCCAGTACTTC.

The rearrangement joins TRBV7-2 to TRBJ2-1; no reliable D call. The V end was cut by 6 bases, the J end by 0 bases, with 9 bases between. Per the germline V gene, CDR1 is SGHTA and CDR2 is FQGNSA. The CDR3 consists of 14 residues. The CDR3 is CASSSHSSYNEQFF. The DNA of the CDR3 is TGTGCCAGCAGTTCGCATAGCTCCTACAATGAGCAGTTCTTC.

The chain employs TRBV4-1 and TRBJ2-1; 7 bases align to TRBD2. The CDR3 loop spans 17 amino acids. Trimming took 4 bases from V and 4 from J; bases not matched to a gene: 13. The V gene's germline CDR1 is MGHRA and CDR2 YSYEKL. CDR3 in amino acids: CASSPQRGGGDYNEQFF. CDR3 nucleotide sequence: TGCGCCAGCAGCCCCCAGCGGGGAGGTGGAGATTACAATGAGCAGTTCTTC.

V is TRBV5-1 and J is TRBJ2-1; TRBD2 matches at 8 bases. This CDR3 contains 13 residues. Trimming at V came to 2 bases and at J to 6 bases, leaving 1 base not matched to a gene. The germline V gene encodes CDR1 SGHRS and CDR2 YFSETQ. CDR3 region: CASSLGTSNEQFF. CDR3 coding DNA: TGCGCCAGCAGCTTAGGGACTAGCAATGAGCAGTTCTTC.

The chain employs TRBV19 and TRBJ2-1; 7 positions agree with TRBD2. The CDR3 has 17 residues. After removal of 3 bases from V and 6 bases from J, the junction contained 14 bases not matched to a gene. Germline V gives CDR1 LNHDA, CDR2 SQIVND (reference sequence). The CDR3 bases are TGTGCCAGTAGTATGATGAAGGCGGGAGTCCGGGGCAATGAGCAGTTCTTC. It encodes CASSMMKAGVRGNEQFF. Full variable domain (rest looked up from reference TRBV19 and TRBJ2-1): DGGITQSPKYLFRKEGQNVTLSCEQNLNHDAMYWYRQDPGQGLRLIYYSQIVNDFQKGDIAEGYSVSREKKESFPLTVTSAQKNPTAFYLCASSMMKAGVRGNEQFFGPGTRLTVL.

The chain links TRBV5-1 to TRBJ1-6; D is possibly TRBD1 (6 bases). In germline, CDR1 is SGHRS, CDR2 YFSETQ. This CDR3 spans 15 amino acids. V lost 5 bases, J lost 7 bases, and 16 bases lay in between. The CDR3 region is CASSQQGTGNSPLHF. CDR3 nucleotide sequence: TGCGCCAGCAGTCAACAGGGCACTGGGAATTCACCCCTCCACTTT.